This TCR beta chain is drawn from a study of shared clonotypes between healthy human individuals. Study-wide points: The study generally estimated greater richness for naive than memory subsets.

Method: immunoSEQ multiplex PCR; TCRdb's copy keeps in-frame clones and lacks some. This sample yields some 1,100,000 clones, of which around 78% are seen a single time; 0.4% to 0.55% belongs to the top ten. As to this clone: Its antigen is undetermined.

After removal of 5 bases from V and 6 bases from J, the junction contained 14 bases not matched to a gene. There are 17 residues in the CDR3. Germline V lookup: CDR1 LNHDA, CDR2 SQIVND (reference sequence). Sequenced input: memory CD4+ T cells from PBMCs. The subset was: CD45RA-negative fraction. V is TRBV19 and J is TRBJ2-1; 9 nucleotides line up with TRBD2. This receptor was obtained from a man aged 18 to 30 in good health. Some clones in this sample may be carry-over from other donors' samples. CDR3 DNA sequence: TGTGCCAGTAGTCCTACAAAGGTAGCGGGAGAGATCAATGAGCAGTTCTTC. Amino acid sequence: CASSPTKVAGEINEQFF.